This TCR beta chain was obtained from a study of T cell repertoires in cytomegalovirus infection. Background on the study: Shared public TCR beta signatures pointed to both CMV infection and a matching HLA type.

Points from the study as a whole: CMV-specific TCR beta clonotypes restricted by HLA-C dominated the ex vivo response. Cumulative frequency of public TCR beta families picked out carriers of CMV plus the relevant HLA.

Looked up from germline, CDR1 is SGHDT and CDR2 is YYEEEE. The CDR3 has 13 amino acids. V lost 4 bases and J 4 bases, leaving 11 bases between the germline ends. The table lists this clonotype with a few counts. What it binds is unknown. Using its own MiXCR run on the reads, TCRdb lists one record per CDR3 protein. In the table there are approximately 500,000 distinct CDR3 sequences, 16% of which are singletons. V and J are TRBV5-6 and TRBJ1-1, with D possibly matching TRBD1 (5 bases). The origin of this receptor is a human donor in good health (CMV status not recorded). Some clones in this sample may be carry-over from other donors' samples. The sequenced sample consisted of CD8+ T cells from PBMCs. The CDR3 region has the DNA TGTGCCAGCAGCCTAGGGACCATCACTGAAGCTTTCTTT. The encoded protein is CASSLGTITEAFF.